This T cell receptor (beta chain) is from a study of blood T cell repertoires in COVID-19. Study at large: Samples of COVID-19 (acute and convalescent) were obtained from the United States, Italy and Spain.

Authors' analysis steps: Amplification from reference gene primers served as the basis for estimated nucleated cell counts. Sequenced by immunoSEQ multiplex PCR; TCRdb stores in-frame clones only, minus some. The V and J calls and clone size come from that table; D and trimming were worked out from the DNA. The sample lists approximately 400,000 clones; roughly 77% were seen once. This CDR3 is built from 15 residues. Germline CDR1 reads SGHAT; CDR2 reads FQNNGV. Trimming at V came to 1 base and at J to 5 bases, leaving 5 bases not matched to a gene. The TCR originated in a human donor with acute or convalescent COVID-19. The donor label of this sample is uncertain. The chain uses TRBV11-2 and TRBJ2-3, with 8 bases that match TRBD1. Sequencing was performed on peripheral blood. CDR3 loop: CASSLARGHEDTQYF. The DNA for the CDR3 is TGTGCCAGCAGCTTAGCCAGGGGGCATGAAGATACGCAGTATTTT.